The 27 T cell receptor beta chains presented below share a single source sample, sequenced in a study of T cell responses to AZD1222 COVID-19 vaccine. Only in-frame clones appear in the TCRdb table, and some are missing; sequencing was by immunoSEQ multiplex PCR. The repertoire has some 120,000 clones, approximately 90% of them found once; the top ten carry under 1.5%. The sequences come from peripheral blood, collected on day 0 of AZD1222 vaccination. Every receptor here comes from an adult in good health.

The V and J genes are TRBV5-1 and TRBJ1-5; D may be TRBD1 (6 bases). Trimming stripped 0 bases from V and 8 bases from J, with 15 bases between. This CDR3 is 15 amino acids long. CDR1 and CDR2 (germline): SGHRS, YFSETQ. The CDR3 protein is CASSLEGVLGEPQHF. CDR3 DNA sequence: TGCGCCAGCAGCTTGGAGGGGGTCCTCGGGGAGCCCCAGCATTTT.

The chain employs TRBV2 and TRBJ1-4; 7 bases agree with TRBD1. V dropped 6 bases and J dropped 7; count of bases not matched to a gene: 8. Germline V CDR1 and CDR2: SNHLY, FYNNEI. The CDR3 extends over 14 amino acids. CDR3 in amino acids: CASRKRGTAEKLFF. The CDR3 DNA is TGTGCCAGCAGAAAGAGGGGGACAGCTGAAAAACTGTTTTTT.

This clone was counted a single time. This chain joins TRBV28 and TRBJ2-3, with D tentatively TRBD2 (6 bases). The CDR3 is 13 residues long. Trimming removed 3 bases at V and 4 bases at J, with 8 bases between. Germline CDR1 is MDHEN and CDR2 is SYDVKM. DNA for the CDR3: TGTGCCAGCAGTTTCCGCGGGGCAGATACGCAGTATTTT. It is translated as CASSFRGADTQYF.

This rearrangement joins TRBV6-2 or TRBV6-3 to TRBJ2-7; 8 bases match TRBD1. CDR1 is MNHEY and CDR2 is SVGEGT in the germline V gene. The CDR3 runs to 15 residues. V lost 2 bases to trimming and J lost 5 bases; unmatched junction nucleotides: 8. CDR3 in DNA: TGTGCCAGCAGTTACGGGTGGCCAGGGGGCAACGAGCAGTACTTC. Protein product: CASSYGWPGGNEQYF.

This sequence joins TRBV6-5 and TRBJ1-2; D is possibly TRBD1 (5 bases). Germline V gene data show CDR1 as MNHEY and CDR2 as SVGAGI. The V end lost 6 bases, the J end lost 8 bases, and 19 bases lay between the germline ends. This CDR3 contains 14 residues. Written as DNA, the CDR3 is TGTGCCAGCAGCCCCCCAGGGATTCAGGGAGGCTACACCTTC. It translates to CASSPPGIQGGYTF.

The chain joins TRBV7-9 to TRBJ1-4, with D possibly being TRBD1 (5 bases). The length of the CDR3 is 14 residues. Germline CDR1 and CDR2: SEHNR and FQNEAQ (reference sequence). V lost 2 bases, J lost 5 bases, and 9 bases lay in between. The CDR3 DNA sequence: TGTGCCAGCAGCTTAACCGGACAAAATGAAAAACTGTTTTTT. It encodes CASSLTGQNEKLFF.

This chain uses TRBV30 with TRBJ1-3, with 8 nucleotides matching TRBD1. The V gene end was trimmed by 5 bases and the J gene end by 2 bases; junction bases not matched to a gene: 2. This CDR3 comprises 13 residues. From germline, CDR1 is GTSNPN and CDR2 SVGIG (reference sequence). The CDR3 here is CAWARGPGNTIYF. The CDR3 nucleotides are TGTGCCTGGGCCAGGGGGCCTGGAAACACCATATATTTT.

The chain links TRBV2 to TRBJ1-5; perhaps TRBD1 as D (6 bases). Germline V gene lookup returns CDR1 SNHLY and CDR2 FYNNEI. V lost 5 bases, J lost 3 bases, and 11 bases lay in between. The CDR3 extends over 14 amino acids. CDR3 DNA sequence: TGTGCCAGCAGTCTGGGGGCTAACAATCAGCCCCAGCATTTT. It codes for CASSLGANNQPQHF.

The V gene is TRBV19, the J gene TRBJ1-4; D not resolved. Trimming took 5 bases from V and 0 from J, leaving 7 bases between them. CDR1 and CDR2 (germline): LNHDA, SQIVND (reference sequence). This CDR3 is 14 amino acids long. CDR3: CASSLDATNEKLFF. Here the CDR3 DNA reads TGTGCCAGTAGTCTGGATGCAACTAATGAAAAACTGTTTTTT.

This chain uses TRBV28 with TRBJ2-2; 10 bases line up with TRBD1. The V gene's germline CDR1 is MDHEN and CDR2 SYDVKM. The CDR3 is made up of 18 amino acids. Unmatched junction bases numbered 9, after V lost 0 bases and J lost 5 bases. The CDR3 DNA reads TGTGCCAGCAGTTTATGGACAGGGGGCAACCACGGGACCGGGGAGCTGTTTTTT. As protein: CASSLWTGGNHGTGELFF.

V is TRBV19 and J is TRBJ2-3; D call uncertain. The ends were cut back, 4 bases at V and 2 bases at J, with 16 bases in the middle. CDR1 and CDR2 (germline): LNHDA, SQIVND (reference sequence). The CDR3 is 16 amino acids. This chain's CDR3 is CASSKSSLGATDTQYF. CDR3 DNA sequence: TGTGCCAGTAGTAAGAGTAGTTTGGGTGCCACAGATACGCAGTATTTT.

The chain combines TRBV28 with TRBJ2-1; possibly TRBD2 for D (6 bases). V dropped 4 bases and J dropped 1 base, with 8 bases sitting between them. Germline V gene data show CDR1 as MDHEN and CDR2 as SYDVKM. CDR3 length: 14 residues. CDR3 in DNA: TGTGCCAGCAGTTCTGGGGGGTCCTACAATGAGCAGTTCTTC. Translating gives CASSSGGSYNEQFF. The whole variable domain, remainder taken from reference TRBV28 and TRBJ2-1, is DVKVTQSSRYLVKRTGEKVFLECVQDMDHENMFWYRQDPGLGLRLIYFSYDVKMKEKGDIPEGYSVSREKKERFSLILESASTNQTSMYLCASSSGGSYNEQFFGPGTRLTVL.

This sequence joins TRBV7-2 and TRBJ1-6; D is unclear. Germline loops: CDR1 SGHTA, CDR2 FQGNSA. This CDR3 is built from 16 residues. Trimming took off 3 bases at V and 7 bases at J, with 16 bases between the two ends. The CDR3 loop is CASSFINPSRNSPLHF. CDR3 coding DNA: TGTGCCAGCAGCTTCATAAACCCAAGTCGGAATTCACCCCTCCACTTT.

This chain joins TRBV6-6 and TRBJ1-5; D is perhaps TRBD1 (5 bases). This CDR3 has 15 amino acids. CDR1 and CDR2 (germline): MNHNY, SVGAGI (reference sequence). V lost 6 bases, J lost 1 base, and 13 bases lay in between. The CDR3 sequence: CASRFGGGSNQPQHF. DNA for the CDR3: TGTGCCAGCAGATTTGGGGGGGGGAGCAATCAGCCCCAGCATTTT.

A remark on this clone: Other DNA variants within this sample encode the same CDR3. V and J are TRBV5-1 and TRBJ2-7; unclear D gene. This CDR3 is 13 amino acids long. The V gene lost 1 base and the J gene lost 1 base, with 6 bases spanning the gap. Germline CDR1 and CDR2: SGHRS and YFSETQ. The CDR3, as DNA: TGCGCCAGCAGCTTGCACAGTTCCTACGAGCAGTACTTC. Encoded protein: CASSLHSSYEQYF.

This chain connects TRBV5-6 to TRBJ1-6, with 7 positions matching TRBD1. J gave up 8 bases and V 5 bases, and 7 bases lay outside the gene matches. The CDR3 totals 14 residues. Germline V gene sequence: CDR1 SGHDT, CDR2 YYEEEE. CDR3 in DNA: TGTGCCAGCAGAACCGGGACAGCGGATTCACCCCTCCACTTT. Protein: CASRTGTADSPLHF.

The genes are TRBV5-1 and TRBJ1-1; TRBD1 agrees at 7 bases. After removal of 2 bases from V and 2 bases from J, the junction contained 3 bases not matched to a gene. There are 14 residues in the CDR3. Germline assignment: CDR1 SGHRS and CDR2 YFSETQ. In DNA form, the CDR3 reads TGCGCCAGCAGCTTCGGGACAGCAAACACTGAAGCTTTCTTT. Amino acids: CASSFGTANTEAFF.

This sequence joins TRBV19 and TRBJ2-5; D is undetermined. The length of the CDR3 is 14 residues. The V end lost 1 base, the J end lost 5 bases, and 11 bases lay between the germline ends. Germline loops: CDR1 LNHDA, CDR2 SQIVND (reference sequence). CDR3 nucleotide sequence: TGTGCCAGTAGTATAGGGTACGGCTGGGAGACCCAGTACTTC. As protein: CASSIGYGWETQYF.

The chain uses TRBV19 and TRBJ1-1, with D unclear. This CDR3 contains 11 residues. The V and J ends lost 5 bases and 5 bases respectively, with 6 bases between them. Looked up from germline, CDR1 is LNHDA and CDR2 is SQIVND (reference sequence). CDR3: CASSLGTEAFF. DNA of the CDR3: TGTGCCAGTAGTCTTGGGACTGAAGCTTTCTTT.

This CDR3 reads CASSEVPPEGPMVGPLKETQYF. DNA for the CDR3: TGTGCCAGCAGTGAAGTGCCCCCGGAAGGCCCTATGGTCGGTCCCTTAAAAGAGACCCAGTACTTC. This chain joins TRBV6-1 and TRBJ2-5; D is undetermined. This CDR3 has 22 amino acids. The ends were cut back, 1 base at V and 3 bases at J, with 33 bases in the middle. The V gene's germline CDR1 is MNHNS and CDR2 SASEGT.

This clone has just one count. The genes are TRBV27 and TRBJ1-1; D unclear. Germline V gives CDR1 MNHEY, CDR2 SMNVEV (reference sequence). The V end was cut by 2 bases, the J end by 6 bases, with 10 bases between. CDR3 size: 13 residues. The CDR3 nucleotides are TGTGCCAGCAGTTTAGAGCCCCACGCTGAAGCTTTCTTT. This sequence encodes CASSLEPHAEAFF.

This chain connects TRBV5-1 to TRBJ1-3, with 9 bases that match TRBD1. Germline values: CDR1 SGHRS, CDR2 YFSETQ. This CDR3 is 15 amino acids long. The V gene end was trimmed by 3 bases and the J gene end by 4 bases; junction bases not matched to a gene: 5. As DNA, the CDR3 is TGCGCCAGCAGCTCGGGGGACAGGGAAGGAAACACCATATATTTT. Translating gives CASSSGDREGNTIYF. Variable domain in full (rest from reference TRBV5-1 and TRBJ1-3): KAGVTQTPRYLIKTRGQQVTLSCSPISGHRSVSWYQQTPGQGLQFLFEYFSETQRNKGNFPGRFSGRQFSNSRSEMNVSTLELGDSALYLCASSSGDREGNTIYFGEGSWLTVV.

This rearrangement joins TRBV6-5 to TRBJ2-7; tentatively, D is TRBD1 or TRBD2 (5 bases each). The CDR3 has 15 residues. V lost 1 base and J lost 2, with 12 bases in between. Germline assignment: CDR1 MNHEY and CDR2 SVGAGI. The CDR3 region has the DNA TGTGCCAGCAGTTACTACGGGGACGCAACCTACGAGCAGTACTTC. Its translation: CASSYYGDATYEQYF.

This chain links TRBV5-1 with TRBJ2-6; 7 bases are a match to TRBD1. The CDR3 extends over 15 amino acids. CDR1 and CDR2 from the germline V gene are SGHRS and YFSETQ. V lost 0 bases, J lost 12 bases, and 9 bases stayed unmatched. The CDR3 DNA sequence: TGCGCCAGCAGCTTGGATCTCCGGGACAGCGGCGTCCTGACTTTC. It translates to CASSLDLRDSGVLTF.

The CDR3 nucleotides are TGCGCCAGCACGGAAACTTTCTTT. Its protein is CASTETFF. This chain uses TRBV5-1 with TRBJ1-1; no reliable D call. V was clipped by 6 bases and J by 12 bases, with 6 bases between them. This CDR3 has 8 residues. Germline V gene lookup returns CDR1 SGHRS and CDR2 YFSETQ.

V and J are TRBV11-2 and TRBJ2-5, with a weak D call TRBD1 (6 bases). Per germline, CDR1 SGHAT and CDR2 FQNNGV. The CDR3 covers 11 residues. Between the trimmed V and J ends, which lost 7 bases and 5 bases, there was a span of 8 bases. Here the CDR3 DNA reads TGTGCCAGCACCACAGGGGAGACCCAGTACTTC. Its protein is CASTTGETQYF. The whole variable domain, filled in from reference TRBV11-2 and TRBJ2-5, reads EAGVAQSPRYKIIEKRQSVAFWCNPISGHATLYWYQQILGQGPKLLIQFQNNGVVDDSQLPKDRFSAERLKGVDSTLKIQPAKLEDSAVYLCASTTGETQYFGPGTRLLVL.

This chain uses TRBV6-5 with TRBJ2-7; 8 nucleotides align to TRBD1. The CDR3 has 15 amino acids. Trimming cost V 6 bases and J 2 bases; bases outside gene matches: 9. Germline V gene data show CDR1 as MNHEY and CDR2 as SVGAGI. The CDR3, as DNA: TGTGCCAGCAGCGTAACCGGGACAGGCACCTACGAGCAGTACTTC. As protein: CASSVTGTGTYEQYF.